The TCR beta chain under discussion was sequenced for a study of blood T cell repertoires in COVID-19. As originally analysed: Counts of nucleated cells, estimated from reference gene primer amplification, were obtained. Profiled with immunoSEQ multiplex PCR; TCRdb holds only in-frame clones, not every one. V and J calls plus clone size are reproduced from that table; the DNA served to infer D and trimming. The repertoire consists of approximately 210,000 clones, with around 86% occurring once and the leading ten covering 8% to 9%. The germline gives CDR1 MDHEN, CDR2 SYDVKM. The V end lost 6 bases, the J end lost 0 bases, and 8 bases lay between the germline ends. The CDR3 sequence is 13 residues long.

Material for sequencing was PBMCs or T cells enriched from blood (not recorded which). The V call is TRBV28, the J call TRBJ1-2; D is ambiguous. The source of this sequence is a woman in her forties or fifties with acute COVID-19. CDR3 bases: TGTGCCAGCAGCCTACAGACTAACTATGGCTACACCTTC. Translated: CASSLQTNYGYTF.